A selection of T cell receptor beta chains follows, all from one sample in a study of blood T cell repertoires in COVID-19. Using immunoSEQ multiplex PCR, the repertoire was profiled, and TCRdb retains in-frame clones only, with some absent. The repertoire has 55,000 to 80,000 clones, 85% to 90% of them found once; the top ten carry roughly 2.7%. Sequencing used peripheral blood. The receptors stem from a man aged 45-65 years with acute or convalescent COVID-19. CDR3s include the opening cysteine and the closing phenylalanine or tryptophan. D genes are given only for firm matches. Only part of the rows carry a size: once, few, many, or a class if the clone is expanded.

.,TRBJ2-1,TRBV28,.,CASSRPGSEEQFF,TGTGCCAGCAGCCGACCCGGAAGCGAAGAGCAGTTCTTC
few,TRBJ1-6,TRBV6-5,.,CASSYQTGGGTPLHF,TGTGCCAGCAGTTACCAGACGGGAGGAGGTACACCCCTCCACTTT
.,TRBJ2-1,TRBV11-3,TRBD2,CASSLVGLAGVRSSYNEQFF,TGTGCCAGCAGCTTAGTTGGCCTAGCGGGAGTACGGAGCTCCTACAATGAGCAGTTCTTC
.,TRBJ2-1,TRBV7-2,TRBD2,CASSISGGGPNEQFF,TGTGCCAGCAGCATTAGCGGGGGCGGCCCCAATGAGCAGTTCTTC
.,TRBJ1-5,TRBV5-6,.,CASSLKGILSNQPQHF,TGTGCCAGCAGCTTAAAGGGGATACTTAGCAATCAGCCCCAGCATTTT
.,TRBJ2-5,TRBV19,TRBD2,CASSPRLAGEGETQYF,TGTGCCAGTAGTCCCCGACTAGCGGGAGAGGGGGAGACCCAGTACTTC
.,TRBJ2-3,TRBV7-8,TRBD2,CASSSLAGDTDTQYF,TGTGCCAGCAGCTCCCTAGCGGGGGACACAGATACGCAGTATTTT
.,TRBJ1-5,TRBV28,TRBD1,CASSLPTGMSNQPQHF,TGTGCCAGCAGTTTGCCGACAGGGATGAGCAATCAGCCCCAGCATTTT
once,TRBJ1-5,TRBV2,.,CASSRDKTFQPQHF,TGTGCCAGCAGCCGGGACAAGACTTTTCAGCCCCAGCATTTT
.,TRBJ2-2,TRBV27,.,CASSSPLELRGKTGELFF,TGTGCCAGCAGTTCCCCCCTGGAGCTCCGAGGAAAAACCGGGGAGCTGTTTTTT
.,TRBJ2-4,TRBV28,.,CASRETGLAKNIQYF,TGTGCCAGCAGAGAAACAGGTCTAGCCAAAAACATTCAGTACTTC
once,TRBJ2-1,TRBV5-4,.,CASSLGSGSYNEQFF,TGTGCCAGCAGCTTGGGTAGCGGCTCCTACAATGAGCAGTTCTTC
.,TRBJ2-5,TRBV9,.,CASSVAPGYNKETQYF,TGTGCCAGCAGCGTAGCCCCGGGGTATAACAAAGAGACCCAGTACTTC
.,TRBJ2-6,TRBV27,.,CASSSPPGANVLTF,TGTGCCAGCAGTAGCCCCCCCGGGGCCAACGTCCTGACTTTC
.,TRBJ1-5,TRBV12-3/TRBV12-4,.,CASSGTDQPQHF,TGTGCCAGCAGTGGGACTGATCAGCCCCAGCATTTT
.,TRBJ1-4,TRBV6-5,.,CASSRTLLGEKLFF,TGTGCCAGCAGTCGGACATTATTGGGTGAAAAACTGTTTTTT
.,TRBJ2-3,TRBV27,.,CASRSHTPARGTDTQYF,TGTGCCAGCAGGTCACATACCCCGGCCCGGGGGACAGATACGCAGTATTTT
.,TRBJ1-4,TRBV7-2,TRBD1,CASSSGGFNEKLFF,TGTGCCAGCAGCTCAGGGGGTTTTAATGAAAAACTGTTTTTT
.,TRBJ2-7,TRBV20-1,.,CSATLVYEQYF,TGCAGTGCCACACTAGTCTACGAGCAGTACTTC
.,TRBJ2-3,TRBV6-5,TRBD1,CASSYDRAGDTQYF,TGTGCCAGCAGTTACGACAGGGCCGGGGATACGCAGTATTTT
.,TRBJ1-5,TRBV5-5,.,CASSLGDRSYSNQPQHF,TGTGCCAGCAGCTTGGGTGACAGGAGTTATAGCAATCAGCCCCAGCATTTT
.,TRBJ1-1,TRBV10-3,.,CAISTQGGDTEAFF,TGTGCCATCAGTACCCAGGGAGGAGATACTGAAGCTTTCTTT
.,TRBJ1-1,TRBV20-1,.,CSASLAGGAFF,TGCAGTGCTAGTTTGGCCGGCGGAGCTTTCTTT
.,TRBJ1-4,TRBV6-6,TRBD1,CASSNGQGVEKLFF,TGTGCCAGCAGTAACGGACAGGGGGTTGAAAAACTGTTTTTT
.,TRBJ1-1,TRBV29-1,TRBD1,CSVDGRDRGHSGAFF,TGCAGCGTTGACGGCCGGGACAGGGGCCATAGCGGAGCTTTCTTT
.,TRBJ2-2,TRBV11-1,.,CASSLGTVTGELFF,TGTGCCAGCAGCTTGGGCACCGTCACCGGGGAGCTGTTTTTT
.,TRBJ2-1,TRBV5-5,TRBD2,CASSLALAGREQFF,TGTGCCAGCAGCTTGGCATTAGCGGGAAGGGAGCAGTTCTTC
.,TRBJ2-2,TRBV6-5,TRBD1,CASSYRGYTGELFF,TGTGCCAGCTCATACAGGGGTTACACCGGGGAGCTGTTTTTT
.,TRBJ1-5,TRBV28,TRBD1,CASNVPTGRNQPQHF,TGTGCCAGCAACGTACCGACAGGGAGAAATCAGCCCCAGCATTTT
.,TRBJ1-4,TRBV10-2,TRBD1,CASSNTWGQTATNEKLFF,TGCGCCAGCAGCAATACCTGGGGACAGACTGCAACTAATGAAAAACTGTTTTTT
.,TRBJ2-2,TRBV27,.,CASRGGNTGELFF,TGTGCCAGCAGGGGAGGGAACACCGGGGAGCTGTTTTTT
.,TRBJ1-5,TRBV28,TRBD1,CASTAGTVKIEPQHF,TGTGCCAGCACCGCCGGGACAGTTAAAATCGAGCCCCAGCATTTT
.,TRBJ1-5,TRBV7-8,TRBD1,CASSFRWDRDNQPQHF,TGTGCCAGCAGCTTCAGGTGGGACAGGGACAATCAGCCCCAGCATTTT
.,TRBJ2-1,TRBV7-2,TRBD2,CASSEGSSGSFYEQFF,TGTGCCAGCAGTGAAGGGAGTAGCGGGAGTTTCTATGAGCAGTTCTTC
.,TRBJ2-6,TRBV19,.,CASSPGFRSGANVLTF,TGTGCCAGTAGTCCGGGGTTCCGCTCTGGGGCCAACGTCCTGACTTTC
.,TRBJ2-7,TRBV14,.,CASSQVRSHEQYF,TGTGCCAGCAGCCAAGTACGTAGCCACGAGCAGTACTTC
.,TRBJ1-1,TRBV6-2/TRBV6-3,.,CASSYLLNTEAFF,TGTGCCAGCAGTTACCTATTGAACACTGAAGCTTTCTTT